This T cell receptor beta chain was recovered during a study of brain metastases from non-small cell lung cancer. Study outcomes and limitations: Paired brain metastases and primary tumors largely shared TCR repertoires. T-cell clones appeared expanded in around 64% of brain metastases relative to matched primary tumors.

TCRdb's copy holds only in-frame clones and misses some; the assay was immunoSEQ multiplex PCR. In the table there are 3,700 or so clones, about 85% of which are singletons. In regard to this clone: Its antigen is undetermined.

The CDR3 sequence is 14 residues long. The J segment lost 7 bases and the V segment lost 5 bases, leaving 4 bases of the junction unmatched. Germline lookup yields CDR1 MNHEY and CDR2 SVGEGT. The sample comprised primary lung tumor tissue. The V and J genes are TRBV6-2 or TRBV6-3 and TRBJ2-1, with 11 bases fitting TRBD2. This sequence originates from a donor aged 40 or older with non-small cell lung cancer. The CDR3 nucleotides are TGTGCCAGCAGTCCCGGGACTAGCGGAAATGAGCAGTTCTTC. It translates to CASSPGTSGNEQFF.